The clone carrying this T cell receptor beta chain was counted a few times. What it binds is unknown. The data derive from a study of cytomegalovirus exposure and HLA in healthy donors. Germline lookup yields CDR1 GTSNPN and CDR2 SVGIG (reference sequence). This CDR3 spans 14 amino acids. V dropped 2 bases and J dropped 0 bases, with 8 bases sitting between them. The PCR was carried out with 60 Vbeta primers and 13 Jbeta primers. TCRdb keeps only in-frame clones here, not all; method: immunoSEQ multiplex PCR. The profile covers 11,000 to 15,000 clones, with 55% to 75% appearing a single time and approximately 15% taken by the ten largest. Broader study findings: Analyses of presence/absence relied on an assumption of roughly uniform sequencing depth across donors. In a later analysis, 15,000 to 20,000 TCR beta sequences were associated with HLA alleles at 0.05 false discovery rate. In vitro checks showed that a few CMV-associated chains really do target CMV antigens. Follow-up analysis later connected one missense variant in DCLRE1C with trimming of TCR beta V- and J-genes.

This chain connects TRBV30 to TRBJ1-3; D unclear. This receptor was identified in a woman aged 45-60 years in good health and CMV-seropositive. The sequenced material came from PBMCs. In DNA form, the CDR3 reads TGTGCCTGGAGTAGAGGTAGCTCTGGAAACACCATATATTTT. It encodes CAWSRGSSGNTIYF.